This T cell receptor beta chain was sequenced during a study of healthy donors' naive CD4 and CD8 T cells. This clonotype was counted only a few times. TCR libraries were built from 500 to 600 ng of total RNA by linear amplification. TCRdb re-analysed the reads in MiXCR, keeping a single row per CDR3 protein. The sample has roughly 200,000 distinct CDR3 sequences, 65% to 80% seen once. Naive T cells were sorted: CD4+CD8-CD45RO-CD45RA+ for CD4+, CD8+CD4-CD45RA+CD27bright for CD8+. Sequencing was performed on naive CD4+ and CD8+ T cells sorted from blood, pooled from several donors. This TCR was recovered from a pool of human donors in good health; the sample pools cells from several healthy donors.

The CDR3 spells CASSPETSNEQFF. CDR3 sequence (DNA): TGTGCCAGCAGCCCAGAAACTAGCAATGAGCAGTTCTTC. The rearrangement joins TRBV7-9 to TRBJ2-1, with D possibly being TRBD2 (5 bases). This CDR3 spans 13 amino acids. In germline, CDR1 is SEHNR, CDR2 FQNEAQ (reference sequence). Trimming took off 5 bases at V and 6 bases at J, with 11 bases between the two ends.